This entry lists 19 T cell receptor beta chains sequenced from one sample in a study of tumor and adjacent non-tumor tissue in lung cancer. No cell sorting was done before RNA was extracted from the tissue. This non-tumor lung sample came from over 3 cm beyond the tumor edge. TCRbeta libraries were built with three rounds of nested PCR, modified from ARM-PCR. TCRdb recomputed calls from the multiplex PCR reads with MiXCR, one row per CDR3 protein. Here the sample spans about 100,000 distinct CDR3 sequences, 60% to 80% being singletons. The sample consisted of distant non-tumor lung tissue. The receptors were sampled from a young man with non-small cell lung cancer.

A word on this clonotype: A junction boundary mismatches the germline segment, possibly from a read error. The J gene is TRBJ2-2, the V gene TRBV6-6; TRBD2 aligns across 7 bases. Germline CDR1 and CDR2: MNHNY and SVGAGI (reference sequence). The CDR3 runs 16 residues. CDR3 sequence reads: CASCYDLAESTGVLFF. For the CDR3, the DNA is TGTGCCAGCTGTTACGACCTAGCGGAAAGCACCGGGGTGCTGTTTTTT.

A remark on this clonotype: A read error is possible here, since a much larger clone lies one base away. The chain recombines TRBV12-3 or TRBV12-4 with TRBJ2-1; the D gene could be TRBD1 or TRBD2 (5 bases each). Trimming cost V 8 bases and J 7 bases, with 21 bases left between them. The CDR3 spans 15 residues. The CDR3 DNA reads TGTGCCAGCTGTCTCCCGGGGACGTACCTGAATGAGCAGTTCTTC. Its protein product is CASCLPGTYLNEQFF.

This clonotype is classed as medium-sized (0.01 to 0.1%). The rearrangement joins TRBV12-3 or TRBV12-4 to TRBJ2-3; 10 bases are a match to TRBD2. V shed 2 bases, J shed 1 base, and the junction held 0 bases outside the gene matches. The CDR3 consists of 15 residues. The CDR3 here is CASSLTSGGTDTQYF. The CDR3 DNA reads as TGTGCCAGCAGTTTAACTAGCGGGGGCACAGATACGCAGTATTTT.

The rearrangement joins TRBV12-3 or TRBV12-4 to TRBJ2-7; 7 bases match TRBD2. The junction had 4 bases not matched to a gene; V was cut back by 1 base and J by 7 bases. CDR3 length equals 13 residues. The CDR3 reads CASSLDGRAEQYF. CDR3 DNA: TGTGCCAGCAGTTTAGATGGGAGGGCTGAGCAGTACTTC.

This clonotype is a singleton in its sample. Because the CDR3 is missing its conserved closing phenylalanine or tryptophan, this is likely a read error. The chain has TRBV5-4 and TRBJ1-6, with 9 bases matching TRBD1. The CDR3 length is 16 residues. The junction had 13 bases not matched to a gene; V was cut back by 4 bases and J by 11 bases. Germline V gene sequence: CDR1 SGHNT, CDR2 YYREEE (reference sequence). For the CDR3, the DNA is TGTGCCAGCAGCCCAGAAACAGGGGGCGCAACGCCACCCCTCCACATC. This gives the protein CASSPETGGATPPLHI.

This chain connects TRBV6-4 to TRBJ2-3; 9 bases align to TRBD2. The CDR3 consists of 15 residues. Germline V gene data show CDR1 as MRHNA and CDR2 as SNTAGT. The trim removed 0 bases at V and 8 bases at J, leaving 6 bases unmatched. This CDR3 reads CASSDSTSGTGTQYF. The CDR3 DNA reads TGTGCCAGCAGTGACTCGACTAGCGGCACGGGTACGCAGTATTTT.

The CDR3 coding sequence is TGCAACGCTAGGGACGGATACACTGAAGCTTTCTTT. Its translation: CNARDGYTEAFF. The rearrangement uses TRBV29-1 and TRBJ1-1, with D perhaps matching TRBD1 (5 bases). This CDR3 region has 12 residues. CDR1 is SQVTM and CDR2 is ANQGSEA in the germline V gene. The whole variable domain, remainder taken from reference TRBV29-1 and TRBJ1-1, is SAVISQKPSRDICQRGTSLTIQCQVDSQVTMMFWYRQQPGQSLTLIATANQGSEATYESGFVIDKFPISRPNLTFSTLTVSNMSPEDSSIYLCNARDGYTEAFFGQGTRLTVV.

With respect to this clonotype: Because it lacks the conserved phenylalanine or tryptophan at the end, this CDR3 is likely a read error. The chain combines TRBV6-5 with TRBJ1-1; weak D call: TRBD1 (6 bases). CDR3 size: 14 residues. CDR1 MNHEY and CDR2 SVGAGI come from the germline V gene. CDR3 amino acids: CASSPYRTAVLAFY. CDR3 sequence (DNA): TGTGCAAGCAGTCCCTATCGGACAGCGGTATTAGCTTTCTAT.

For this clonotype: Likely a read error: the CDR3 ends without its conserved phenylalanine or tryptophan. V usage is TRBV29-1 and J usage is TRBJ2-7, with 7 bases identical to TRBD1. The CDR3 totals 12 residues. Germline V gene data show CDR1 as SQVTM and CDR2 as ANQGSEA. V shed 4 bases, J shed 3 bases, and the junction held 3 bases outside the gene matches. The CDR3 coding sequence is TGCAGCGTTGGGGACAGTGGCTACGAGCAGTACCTC. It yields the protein CSVGDSGYEQYL.

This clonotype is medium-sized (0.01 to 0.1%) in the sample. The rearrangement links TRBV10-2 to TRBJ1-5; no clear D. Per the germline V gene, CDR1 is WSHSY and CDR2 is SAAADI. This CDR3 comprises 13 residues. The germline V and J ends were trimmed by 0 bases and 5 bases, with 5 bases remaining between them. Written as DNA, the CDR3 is TGCGCCAGCAGTGAGTCCCGGGATCAGCCCCAGCATTTT. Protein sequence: CASSESRDQPQHF.

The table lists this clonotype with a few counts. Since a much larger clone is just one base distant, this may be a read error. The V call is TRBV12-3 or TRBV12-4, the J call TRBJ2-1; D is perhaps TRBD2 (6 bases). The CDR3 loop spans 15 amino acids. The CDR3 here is CTSTQGGGNYNEQFF. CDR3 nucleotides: TGTACCAGCACCCAAGGAGGCGGGAATTACAATGAGCAGTTCTTC.

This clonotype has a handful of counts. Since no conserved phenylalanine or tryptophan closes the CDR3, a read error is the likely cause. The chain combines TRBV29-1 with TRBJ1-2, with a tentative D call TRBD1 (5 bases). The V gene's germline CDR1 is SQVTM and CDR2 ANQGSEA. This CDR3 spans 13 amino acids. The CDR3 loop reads CSEGSGTDYGYTS. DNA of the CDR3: TGCAGCGAGGGGTCGGGTACGGACTATGGTTACACCTCC.

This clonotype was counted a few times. CDR3 DNA sequence: TGTGCCAGCAACTCAGCACCGGGCGGCGAGCAGTTCTTC. Amino acids: CASNSAPGGEQFF. This rearrangement joins TRBV11-2 to TRBJ2-1; no definite D call. The CDR3 length is 13 residues. Deletions cut 7 bases from V and 10 bases from J, with 17 bases between. CDR1 SGHAT and CDR2 FQNNGV come from the germline V gene.

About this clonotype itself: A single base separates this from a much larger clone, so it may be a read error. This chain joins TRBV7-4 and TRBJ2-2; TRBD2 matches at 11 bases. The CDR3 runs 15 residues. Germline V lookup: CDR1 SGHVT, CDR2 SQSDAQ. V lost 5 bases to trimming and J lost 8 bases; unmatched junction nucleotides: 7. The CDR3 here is CASSATSGGSGELFF. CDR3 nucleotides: TGTGCCAGCAGCGCCACTAGCGGGGGATCTGGGGAGCTGTTTTTT.

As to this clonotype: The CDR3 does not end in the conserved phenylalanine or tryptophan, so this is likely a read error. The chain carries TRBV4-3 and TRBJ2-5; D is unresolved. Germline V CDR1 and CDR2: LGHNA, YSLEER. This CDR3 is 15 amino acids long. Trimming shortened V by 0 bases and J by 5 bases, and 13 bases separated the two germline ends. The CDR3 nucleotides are TGCGCCAGCAGCCAAGACCGCTGGGCAAGGGAGACCCAGTACTTA. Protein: CASSQDRWARETQYL.

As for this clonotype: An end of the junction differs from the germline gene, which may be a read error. The CDR3: CSVWNTLNTGAFF. CDR3 nucleotides: TGCAGCGTATGGAATACCTTGAACACTGGAGCTTTCTTT. The chain employs TRBV29-1 and TRBJ1-1; D gene ambiguous. The CDR3 extends over 13 amino acids. Germline V gene sequence: CDR1 SQVTM, CDR2 ANQGSEA.

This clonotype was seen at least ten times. The DNA of the CDR3 is TGCAGTGCTAGGAGGGAAGATACGCAGTATTTT. Protein sequence: CSARREDTQYF. V gene TRBV20-1 combines with J gene TRBJ2-3, with a possible D match to TRBD2 (5 bases). Germline V gene sequence: CDR1 DFQATT, CDR2 SNEGSKA (reference sequence). With 3 bases removed from V and 5 bases from J, the gap between germline ends came to 6 bases. The CDR3 sequence is 11 residues long.

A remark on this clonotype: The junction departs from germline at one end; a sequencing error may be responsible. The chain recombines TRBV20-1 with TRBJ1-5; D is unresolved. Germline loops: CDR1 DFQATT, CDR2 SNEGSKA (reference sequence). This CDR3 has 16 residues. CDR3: CSTRDVLAYTNQSQHF. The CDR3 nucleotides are TGCAGTACTAGAGATGTCTTGGCGTATACCAATCAGTCCCAGCATTTT.

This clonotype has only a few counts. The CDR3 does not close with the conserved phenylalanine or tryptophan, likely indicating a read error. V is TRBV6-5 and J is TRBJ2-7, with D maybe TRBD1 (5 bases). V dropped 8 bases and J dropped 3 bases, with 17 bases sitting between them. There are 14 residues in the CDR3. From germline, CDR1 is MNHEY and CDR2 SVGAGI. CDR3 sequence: CASADDRGSYEQYL. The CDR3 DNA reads TGTGCCAGCGCTGATGACAGAGGCAGCTACGAGCAGTACTTA.